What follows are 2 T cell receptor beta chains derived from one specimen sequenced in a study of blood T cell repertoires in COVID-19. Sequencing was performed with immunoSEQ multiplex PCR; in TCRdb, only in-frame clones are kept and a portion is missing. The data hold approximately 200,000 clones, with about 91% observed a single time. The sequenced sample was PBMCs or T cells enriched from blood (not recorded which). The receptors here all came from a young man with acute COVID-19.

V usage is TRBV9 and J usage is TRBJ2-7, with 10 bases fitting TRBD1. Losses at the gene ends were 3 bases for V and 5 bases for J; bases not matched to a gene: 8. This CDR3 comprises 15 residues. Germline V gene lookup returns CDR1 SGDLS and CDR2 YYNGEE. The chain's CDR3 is CASSARDRGSNEQYF. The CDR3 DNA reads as TGTGCCAGCAGCGCCCGGGACAGGGGCAGTAACGAGCAGTACTTC.

CDR3 sequence: CAISEGTGSSYEQYF. The CDR3 DNA is TGTGCCATCAGTGAGGGGACAGGGAGCTCCTACGAGCAGTACTTC. The chain combines TRBV10-3 with TRBJ2-7, with 9 bases identical to TRBD1. Germline lookup yields CDR1 ENHRY and CDR2 SYGVKD. The CDR3 sequence is 15 residues long. Germline trimming cut 2 bases from V and 0 bases from J; bases unmatched to any gene: 2.